This TCR beta chain was sequenced for a study of response to subunit inactivated influenza vaccine. The CDR3 spans 13 residues. Germline V CDR1 and CDR2: MNHNY, SVGAGI (reference sequence). Trimming took off 4 bases at V and 5 bases at J, with 11 bases between the two ends. This clonotype was picked up many times. One entry per CDR3 protein, called by TCRdb with MiXCR from the RT-PCR reads. In the table there are 500,000 to 700,000 distinct CDR3 sequences, under 30% of which are singletons. The same sample was also studied in work on T cells expressing NK-cell markers. That source adds: As the method of synthesis, 5'RACE template switching with UMIs yielded TCR beta cDNA. It was from sorted CD3+CD56+NKG2C+, CD3+CD56+NKG2C- and CD3+CD56-NKG2C+ T cells that TCR beta repertoires came. Just one sequenced donor of eight was HCMV-seronegative, while seven were seropositive. Top CD8+ clonotypes included the dominant CD3+CD56+NKG2C+ clonotypes in six donors.

Sequenced here: CD4+ T cells sorted from PBMCs, sampled about 13 days after vaccination. The TCR was taken from a man aged 50 to 59 who received an inactivated influenza vaccine. The chain has TRBV6-6 and TRBJ2-5, with a possible D match to TRBD2 (7 bases). The CDR3 bases are TGTGCCAGCAGTTCCGGGGGGCTGGAGACCCAGTACTTC. It encodes CASSSGGLETQYF.